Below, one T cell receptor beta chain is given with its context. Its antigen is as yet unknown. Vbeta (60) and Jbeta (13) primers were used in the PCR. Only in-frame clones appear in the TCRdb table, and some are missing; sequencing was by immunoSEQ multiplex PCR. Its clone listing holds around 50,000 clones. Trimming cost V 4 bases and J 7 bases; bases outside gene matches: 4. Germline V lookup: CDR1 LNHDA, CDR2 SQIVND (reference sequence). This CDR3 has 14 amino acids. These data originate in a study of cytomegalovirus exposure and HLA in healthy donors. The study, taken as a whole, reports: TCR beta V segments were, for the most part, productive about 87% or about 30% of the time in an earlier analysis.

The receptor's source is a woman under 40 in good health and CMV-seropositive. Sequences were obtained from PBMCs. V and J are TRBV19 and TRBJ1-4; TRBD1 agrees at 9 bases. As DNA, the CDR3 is TGTGCCAGTAGTAGGGACAGGGATGTTGAAAAACTGTTTTTT. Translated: CASSRDRDVEKLFF.